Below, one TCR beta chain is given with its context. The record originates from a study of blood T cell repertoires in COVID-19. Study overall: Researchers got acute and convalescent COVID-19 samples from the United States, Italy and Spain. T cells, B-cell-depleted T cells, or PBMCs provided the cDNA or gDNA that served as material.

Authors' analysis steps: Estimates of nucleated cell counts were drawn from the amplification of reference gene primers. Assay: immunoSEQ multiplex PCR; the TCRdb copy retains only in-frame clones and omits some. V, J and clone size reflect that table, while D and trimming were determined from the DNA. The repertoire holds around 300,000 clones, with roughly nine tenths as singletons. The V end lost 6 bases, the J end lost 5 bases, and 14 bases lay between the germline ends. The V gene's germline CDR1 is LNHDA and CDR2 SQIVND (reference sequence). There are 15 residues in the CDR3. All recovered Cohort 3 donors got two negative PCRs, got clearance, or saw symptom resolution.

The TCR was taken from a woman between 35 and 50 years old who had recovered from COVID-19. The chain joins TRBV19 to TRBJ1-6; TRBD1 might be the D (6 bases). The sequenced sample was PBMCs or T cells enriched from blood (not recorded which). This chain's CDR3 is CASSARQVNNSPLHF. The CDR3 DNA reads TGTGCCAGTAGCGCCCGACAGGTCAATAATTCACCCCTCCACTTT.